Presented here are 23 T cell receptor beta chains from one specimen sequenced in a study of blood T cell repertoires in COVID-19. Data came from immunoSEQ multiplex PCR; TCRdb stores just in-frame clones and leaves some out. The profile shows over 85,000 clones, 88% of them singletons. The sample comprised peripheral blood. These receptors came from a woman aged 80 or over with active COVID-19.

This sequence joins TRBV11-2 and TRBJ1-1, with D possibly being TRBD1 (5 bases). This CDR3 comprises 15 residues. Per the germline V gene, CDR1 is SGHAT and CDR2 is FQNNGV. V lost 2 bases and J 4 bases, leaving 14 bases between the germline ends. CDR3 DNA sequence: TGTGCCAGCAGCTTATTCGGGGGTCTGGGCACTGAAGCTTTCTTT. This encodes CASSLFGGLGTEAFF. The whole variable domain, filled in from reference TRBV11-2 and TRBJ1-1, reads EAGVAQSPRYKIIEKRQSVAFWCNPISGHATLYWYQQILGQGPKLLIQFQNNGVVDDSQLPKDRFSAERLKGVDSTLKIQPAKLEDSAVYLCASSLFGGLGTEAFFGQGTRLTVV.

The rearrangement uses TRBV18 and TRBJ2-3; 8 bases match TRBD2. CDR3 length equals 15 residues. Germline V gene data show CDR1 as KGHSH and CDR2 as LQKENI. The ends lost 6 bases at V and 4 bases at J; junction bases unmatched: 9. The CDR3 nucleotides read TGTGCCAGCTCCCTTGGACTAGCTGGATCAGATACGCAGTATTTT. As protein: CASSLGLAGSDTQYF. Combining the CDR3 with reference TRBV18 and TRBJ2-3 gives the whole variable domain NAGVMQNPRHLVRRRGQEARLRCSPMKGHSHVYWYRQLPEEGLKFMVYLQKENIIDESGMPKERFSAEFPKEGPSILRIQQVVRGDSAAYFCASSLGLAGSDTQYFGPGTRLTVL.

The chain has TRBV7-2 and TRBJ2-7, with 8 bases identical to TRBD1. V shed 5 bases, J shed 2 bases, and the junction held 5 bases outside the gene matches. Germline CDR1 SGHTA, CDR2 FQGNSA. CDR3 length: 14 residues. The CDR3 bases are TGTGCCAGCAGCCGCGGACAGGGACCCTACGAGCAGTACTTC. Amino acid sequence: CASSRGQGPYEQYF.

The chain uses TRBV28 and TRBJ2-5, with 9 bases that match TRBD1. Germline assignment: CDR1 MDHEN and CDR2 SYDVKM. CDR3 length equals 14 residues. Losses at the gene ends were 4 bases for V and 6 bases for J; bases not matched to a gene: 6. CDR3 loop: CASSSRQGEKTQYF. The CDR3 DNA follows: TGTGCCAGCAGTTCCCGACAGGGGGAGAAGACCCAGTACTTC.

The chain joins TRBV3-1 (or the pseudogene TRBV3-2) to TRBJ2-1; 10 nucleotides match TRBD1. Per germline, CDR1 LGHDT and CDR2 YNNKEL (reference sequence). The CDR3 length is 20 residues. The V gene end was trimmed by 5 bases and the J gene end by 2 bases; junction bases not matched to a gene: 18. CDR3 amino acids: CASSSIPDRGFRRTYNEQFF. CDR3 DNA: TGTGCCAGCAGCTCCATTCCGGACAGGGGGTTCAGGAGGACCTACAATGAGCAGTTCTTC.

This chain uses TRBV7-2 with TRBJ1-1; 7 bases are a match to TRBD1. The J segment lost 3 bases and the V segment lost 1 base, leaving 8 bases of the junction unmatched. CDR3 length: 16 residues. The germline gives CDR1 SGHTA, CDR2 FQGNSA. Here the CDR3 reads CASSLGGQCFYTEAFF. The CDR3 DNA follows: TGTGCCAGCAGCTTAGGGGGACAGTGTTTTTACACTGAAGCTTTCTTT.

V usage is TRBV6-5 and J usage is TRBJ1-2; D ambiguous. From germline, CDR1 is MNHEY and CDR2 SVGAGI. This CDR3 is built from 14 residues. Trimming took 2 bases from V and 4 from J, leaving 11 bases between them. The chain's CDR3 is CASSYEGRSYGYTF. The DNA of the CDR3 is TGTGCCAGCAGTTACGAGGGCAGGAGCTATGGCTACACCTTC.

V usage is TRBV7-6 and J usage is TRBJ1-1, with a possible D match to TRBD1 (6 bases). CDR3 length equals 14 residues. V was clipped by 0 bases and J by 8 bases, with 13 bases between them. Germline V gene lookup returns CDR1 SGHVS and CDR2 FNYEAQ. CDR3: CASSLAGTPGEAFF. CDR3 coding DNA: TGTGCCAGCAGCTTAGCTGGGACACCCGGAGAAGCTTTCTTT.

This chain connects TRBV19 to TRBJ2-5; TRBD1 matches 7 bases. The germline V gene encodes CDR1 LNHDA and CDR2 SQIVND (reference sequence). V was pared by 6 bases and J by 4 bases, with 5 bases of the junction left unmatched. CDR3 length: 13 amino acids. The CDR3 nucleotides are TGTGCCAGTAGGGGACAGATCGTAGAGACCCAGTACTTC. Protein: CASRGQIVETQYF.

The CDR3 bases are TGTGCCAGCAGTTCTTACACAGATACGCAGTATTTT. Encoded protein: CASSSYTDTQYF. This chain links TRBV27 with TRBJ2-3; D remains unclear. Germline CDR1 and CDR2: MNHEY and SMNVEV (reference sequence). The CDR3 covers 12 residues. The V end lost 4 bases, the J end lost 2 bases, and 4 bases lay between the germline ends.

The chain is built from TRBV24-1 and TRBJ2-7; TRBD2 matches at 7 bases. Looked up from germline, CDR1 is KGHDR and CDR2 is SFDVKD. Trimming removed 6 bases from V and 6 bases from J; junction bases left unmatched: 10. This CDR3 is built from 14 residues. The CDR3 coding sequence is TGTGCCACCAGTCGGGGCGGGAGCTCTCTCGAGCAGTACTTC. As protein: CATSRGGSSLEQYF.

The chain links TRBV7-3 to TRBJ2-3; 9 nucleotides agree with TRBD2. Trimming at V came to 5 bases and at J to 4 bases, leaving 7 bases not matched to a gene. CDR3 length: 15 residues. Germline CDR1 SGHTA, CDR2 FQGTGA. In DNA form, the CDR3 reads TGTGCCAGCAGCAGCTTAGCGGGAGTCGCAGATACGCAGTATTTT. Protein sequence: CASSSLAGVADTQYF.

This rearrangement joins TRBV2 to TRBJ2-7, with TRBD1 identical over 8 bases. The germline V gene has CDR1 SNHLY and CDR2 FYNNEI. V dropped 7 bases and J dropped 5; count of bases not matched to a gene: 10. The CDR3 spans 14 residues. As DNA, the CDR3 is TGTGCCAGCACTCAGAGGACAGGGCGTAACGAGCAGTACTTC. Its protein product is CASTQRTGRNEQYF.

This chain joins TRBV6-2 or TRBV6-3 and TRBJ2-5, with TRBD2 as a possible D gene (5 bases). The V gene lost 3 bases and the J gene lost 2 bases, with 10 bases spanning the gap. This CDR3 has 14 amino acids. Looked up from germline, CDR1 is MNHEY and CDR2 is SVGEGT. The CDR3 region has the DNA TGTGCCAGCAGTTATCACACGGGGCAAGAGACCCAGTACTTC. Its translation is CASSYHTGQETQYF.

The chain carries TRBV7-3 and TRBJ1-6; TRBD1 agrees at 10 bases. V trimming: 5 bases; J trimming: 7 bases; junction bases outside the gene matches: 5. CDR3 length equals 15 residues. Germline CDR1 is SGHTA and CDR2 is FQGTGA. CDR3 sequence reads: CASSTGQGGNSPLHF. Written as DNA, the CDR3 is TGTGCCAGCAGCACAGGACAGGGGGGCAATTCACCCCTCCACTTT.

This clone was seen once. The V and J genes are TRBV28 and TRBJ2-5; D uncertain. CDR1 and CDR2 from the germline V gene are MDHEN and SYDVKM. Trimming cost V 5 bases and J 1 base, with 14 bases left between them. The CDR3 covers 15 residues. CDR3 in amino acids: CASSPGVSSQETQYF. DNA of the CDR3: TGTGCCAGCAGTCCAGGCGTCTCTTCCCAAGAGACCCAGTACTTC.

V is TRBV5-1 and J is TRBJ2-7; no firm D call. The CDR3 extends over 13 amino acids. Trimming cost V 4 bases and J 0 bases, with 8 bases left between them. CDR1 is SGHRS and CDR2 is YFSETQ in the germline V gene. The CDR3 region is CASSPDSSYEQYF. The CDR3 DNA follows: TGCGCCAGCAGCCCCGATAGCTCCTACGAGCAGTACTTC.

The chain couples TRBV5-1 to TRBJ1-4; 7 nucleotides line up with TRBD1. Per germline, CDR1 SGHRS and CDR2 YFSETQ. The J segment lost 5 bases and the V segment lost 4 bases, leaving 11 bases of the junction unmatched. The CDR3 is made up of 16 amino acids. The CDR3 here is CASSTGEYVGNEKLFF. CDR3 DNA: TGCGCCAGCAGCACAGGGGAATATGTTGGAAATGAAAAACTGTTTTTT.

This sequence joins TRBV5-4 and TRBJ2-7; 8 nucleotides align to TRBD2. Germline CDR1 and CDR2: SGHNT and YYREEE (reference sequence). The CDR3 sequence is 16 residues long. Unmatched junction bases numbered 5, after V lost 0 bases and J lost 0 bases. This CDR3 is CASSLDSGTSSYEQYF. CDR3 in DNA: TGTGCCAGCAGCTTGGATAGCGGGACTAGCTCCTACGAGCAGTACTTC.

The chain joins TRBV15 to TRBJ2-3, with a possible D match to TRBD1 (6 bases). The CDR3 extends over 19 amino acids. CDR1 and CDR2 from the germline V gene are LNHNV and YYDKDF (reference sequence). Trimming shortened V by 5 bases and J by 5 bases, and 29 bases separated the two germline ends. CDR3 residues: CATSAQRARYRVTEDTQYF. CDR3 sequence (DNA): TGTGCCACCAGCGCCCAACGCGCGAGATACAGGGTAACAGAAGATACGCAGTATTTT. The full variable domain, its missing parts supplied by reference TRBV15 and TRBJ2-3, is DAMVIQNPRYQVTQFGKPVTLSCSQTLNHNVMYWYQQKSSQAPKLLFHYYDKDFNNEADTPDNFQSRRPNTSFCFLDIRSPGLGDTAMYLCATSAQRARYRVTEDTQYFGPGTRLTVL.

V is TRBV28 and J is TRBJ2-1; 9 nucleotides align to TRBD2. Germline lookup yields CDR1 MDHEN and CDR2 SYDVKM. V lost 5 bases to trimming and J lost 2 bases; unmatched junction nucleotides: 4. This CDR3 is built from 15 residues. The CDR3 sequence is CASSIAGVAYNEQFF. In DNA, the CDR3 is TGTGCCAGCAGTATAGCGGGAGTAGCCTACAATGAGCAGTTCTTC.

The genes are TRBV2 and TRBJ2-7; D might be TRBD1 (5 bases). V gave up 3 bases and J gave up 2 bases, with 11 bases separating them. Germline CDR1 is SNHLY and CDR2 is FYNNEI. The CDR3 extends over 14 amino acids. The CDR3 spells CASSDHGQTYEQYF. CDR3 sequence (DNA): TGTGCCAGCAGTGATCATGGACAAACCTACGAGCAGTACTTC.

V and J are TRBV11-2 and TRBJ2-2, with 8 bases aligning to TRBD2. The CDR3 has 19 amino acids. The V and J ends lost 1 base and 0 bases, in that order; junction bases with no gene match: 10. The germline CDR1 and CDR2 sequences are SGHAT and FQNNGV. This CDR3 is CASSLVPSGPTTNTGELFF. CDR3 nucleotide sequence: TGTGCCAGCAGCTTAGTTCCTAGCGGGCCAACGACGAACACCGGGGAGCTGTTTTTT.